This T cell receptor (beta chain) was captured in a study of identical twins. Concerning this clonotype: An end of the junction differs from the germline gene, which may be a read error.

One entry per CDR3 protein, called by TCRdb with MiXCR from the 5' RACE reads. Of some 1,700,000 distinct CDR3 sequences in the sample, under 35% were seen once. The V gene's germline CDR1 is SGHRS and CDR2 YFSETQ. The CDR3 totals 15 residues. Sequenced sample: cord blood. The chain carries TRBV5-1 and TRBJ2-1, with 7 bases aligning to TRBD2. This TCR was recovered from a newborn girl in good health. CDR3 in amino acids: CVSSSGRGEGDEQFF. In nucleotides, the CDR3 is TGCGTCAGCAGTTCGGGAAGAGGGGAGGGCGATGAGCAGTTCTTC.